The clone carrying this T cell receptor (beta chain) was counted at least ten times. The antigen remains undetermined. Patients were excluded for uncontrolled infection, other autoimmune disease, pregnancy or lactation. TCR beta CDR3 sequences were amplified from RNA transcripts. HTBI primers drove first-round RT-PCR of the TCR CDR3. Via MiXCR, TCRdb re-called the multiplex PCR reads, giving one row per CDR3 protein. This table holds roughly 550,000 distinct CDR3 sequences, roughly 16% found once. The record originates from a study of T cells in Graves' hyperthyroidism and ophthalmopathy. Study results and caveats: Blood also carried most thyroid clonotypes expanded above 0.001. By a 13 V-J model, ophthalmopathy was set apart from stable hyperthyroidism. Ophthalmopathy prediction by the model preceded onset by a median approximately 6.1 months.

This TCR came from a woman aged 25 to 45 with Graves' ophthalmopathy. The material sequenced was blood.

This chain's CDR3 is CSARGEGGTEAFF. In DNA, the CDR3 is TGCAGTGCTAGAGGGGAGGGAGGCACTGAAGCTTTCTTT. This chain connects TRBV20-1 to TRBJ1-1; D not resolved. Trimming cost V 1 base and J 4 bases, with 10 bases left between them. This CDR3 region has 13 residues. CDR1 is DFQATT, CDR2 SNEGSKA, per germline (reference sequence).